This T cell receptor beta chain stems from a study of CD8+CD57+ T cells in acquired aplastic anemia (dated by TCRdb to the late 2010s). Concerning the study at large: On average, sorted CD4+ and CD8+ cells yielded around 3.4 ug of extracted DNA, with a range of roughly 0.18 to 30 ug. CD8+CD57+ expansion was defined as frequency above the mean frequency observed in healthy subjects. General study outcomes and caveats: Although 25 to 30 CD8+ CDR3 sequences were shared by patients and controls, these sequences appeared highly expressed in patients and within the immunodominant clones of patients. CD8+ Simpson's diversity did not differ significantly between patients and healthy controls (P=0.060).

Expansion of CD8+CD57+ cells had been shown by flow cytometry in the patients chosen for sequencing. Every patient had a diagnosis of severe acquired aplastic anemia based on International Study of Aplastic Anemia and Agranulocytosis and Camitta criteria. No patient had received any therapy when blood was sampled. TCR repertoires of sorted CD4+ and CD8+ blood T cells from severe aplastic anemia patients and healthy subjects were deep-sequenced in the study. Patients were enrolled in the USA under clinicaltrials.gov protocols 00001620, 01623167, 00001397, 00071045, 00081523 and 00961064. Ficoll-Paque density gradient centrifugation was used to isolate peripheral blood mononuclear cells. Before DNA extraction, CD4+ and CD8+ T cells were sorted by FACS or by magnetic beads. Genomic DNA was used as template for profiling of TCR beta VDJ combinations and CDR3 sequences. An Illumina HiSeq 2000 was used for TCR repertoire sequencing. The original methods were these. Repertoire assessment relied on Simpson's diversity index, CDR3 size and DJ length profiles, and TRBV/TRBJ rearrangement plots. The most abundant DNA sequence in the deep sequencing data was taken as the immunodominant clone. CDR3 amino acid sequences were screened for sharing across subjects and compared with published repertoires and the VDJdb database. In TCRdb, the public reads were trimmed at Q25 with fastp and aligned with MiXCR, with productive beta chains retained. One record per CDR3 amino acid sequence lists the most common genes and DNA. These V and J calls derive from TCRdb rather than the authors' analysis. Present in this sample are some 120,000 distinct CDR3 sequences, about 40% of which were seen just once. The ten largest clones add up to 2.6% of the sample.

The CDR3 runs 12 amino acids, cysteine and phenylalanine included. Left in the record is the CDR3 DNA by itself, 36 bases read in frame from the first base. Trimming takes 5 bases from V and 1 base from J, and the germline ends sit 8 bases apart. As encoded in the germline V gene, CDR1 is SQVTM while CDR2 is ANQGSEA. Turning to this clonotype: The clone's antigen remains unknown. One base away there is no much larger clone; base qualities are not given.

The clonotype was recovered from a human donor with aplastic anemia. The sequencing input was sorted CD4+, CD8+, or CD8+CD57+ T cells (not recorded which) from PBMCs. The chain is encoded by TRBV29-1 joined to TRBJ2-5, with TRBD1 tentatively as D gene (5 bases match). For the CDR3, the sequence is CSVFRAQETQYF. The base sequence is TGCAGCGTTTTCAGGGCCCAAGAGACCCAGTACTTC. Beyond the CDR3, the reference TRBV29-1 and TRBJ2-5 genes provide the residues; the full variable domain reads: SAVISQKPSRDICQRGTSLTIQCQVDSQVTMMFWYRQQPGQSLTLIATANQGSEATYESGFVIDKFPISRPNLTFSTLTVSNMSPEDSSIYLCSVFRAQETQYFGPGTRLLVL.